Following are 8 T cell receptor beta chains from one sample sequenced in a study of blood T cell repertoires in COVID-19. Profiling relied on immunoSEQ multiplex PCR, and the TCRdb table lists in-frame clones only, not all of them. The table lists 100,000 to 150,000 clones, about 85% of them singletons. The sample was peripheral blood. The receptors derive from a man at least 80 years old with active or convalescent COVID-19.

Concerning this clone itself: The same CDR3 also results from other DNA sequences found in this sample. CDR3 region: CASSPNVGSAVHEQYF. CDR3 nucleotide sequence: TGTGCCAGCAGCCCAAATGTGGGGAGTGCGGTCCACGAGCAGTACTTC. The chain joins TRBV9 to TRBJ2-7; weak D call: TRBD2 (5 bases). The CDR3 has 16 amino acids. V lost 4 bases, J lost 5 bases, and 22 bases lay in between. CDR1 and CDR2 from the germline V gene are SGDLS and YYNGEE. The entire variable domain, with the rest obtained from reference TRBV9 and TRBJ2-7, is as follows: DSGVTQTPKHLITATGQRVTLRCSPRSGDLSVYWYQQSLDQGLQFLIQYYNGEERAKGNILERFSAQQFPDLHSELNLSSLELGDSALYFCASSPNVGSAVHEQYFGPGTRLTVT.

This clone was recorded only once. The CDR3: CASSPGQDYGYTF. Written as DNA, the CDR3 is TGTGCCAGCAGCCCCGGACAAGACTATGGCTACACCTTC. This rearrangement joins TRBV7-3 to TRBJ1-2, with D possibly TRBD1 on 5 matching bases. Germline V CDR1 and CDR2: SGHTA, FQGTGA. Deletions cut 5 bases from V and 3 bases from J, with 10 bases between. The CDR3 length is 13 residues.

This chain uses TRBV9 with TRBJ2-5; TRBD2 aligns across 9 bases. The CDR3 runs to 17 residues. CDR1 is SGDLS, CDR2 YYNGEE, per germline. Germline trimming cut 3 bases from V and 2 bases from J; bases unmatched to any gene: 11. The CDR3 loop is CASSGILAGSGQETQYF. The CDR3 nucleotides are TGTGCCAGCAGCGGGATTCTAGCGGGATCGGGGCAAGAGACCCAGTACTTC.

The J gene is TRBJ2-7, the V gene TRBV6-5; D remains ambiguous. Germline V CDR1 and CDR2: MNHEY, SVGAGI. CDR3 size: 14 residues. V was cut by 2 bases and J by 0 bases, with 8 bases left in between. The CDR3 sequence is CASSYRGYSYEQYF. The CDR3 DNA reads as TGTGCCAGCAGTTACCGCGGTTACTCCTACGAGCAGTACTTC.

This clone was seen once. CDR3 sequence reads: CASSRGTGKAGASYEQYF. As DNA, the CDR3 is TGTGCCAGCTCACGAGGGACAGGGAAAGCGGGAGCCTCCTACGAGCAGTACTTC. The chain carries TRBV18 and TRBJ2-7, with D possibly matching TRBD1 (9 bases). This CDR3 is 18 amino acids long. From germline, CDR1 is KGHSH and CDR2 LQKENI. Between the trimmed V and J ends, which lost 4 bases and 0 bases, there was a span of 22 bases.

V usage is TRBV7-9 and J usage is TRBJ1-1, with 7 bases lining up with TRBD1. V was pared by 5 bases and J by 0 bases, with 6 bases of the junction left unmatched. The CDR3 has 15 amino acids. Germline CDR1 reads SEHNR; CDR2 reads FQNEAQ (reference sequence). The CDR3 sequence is CASSLQTGMNTEAFF. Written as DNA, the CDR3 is TGTGCCAGCAGCCTACAGACAGGGATGAACACTGAAGCTTTCTTT.

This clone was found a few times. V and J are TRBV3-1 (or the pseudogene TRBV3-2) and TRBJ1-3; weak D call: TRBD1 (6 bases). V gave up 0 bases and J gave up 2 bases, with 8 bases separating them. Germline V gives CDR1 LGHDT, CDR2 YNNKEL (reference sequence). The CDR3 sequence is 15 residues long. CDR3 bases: TGTGCCAGCAGCCAAGACAGGGGAGCTGGAAACACCATATATTTT. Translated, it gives CASSQDRGAGNTIYF.

The CDR3 DNA reads TGCAGCGTTGAGGACCATTCCGGGGGATACACTGAAGCTTTCTTT. Translated, it gives CSVEDHSGGYTEAFF. The genes are TRBV29-1 and TRBJ1-1; tentative D call: TRBD1 (5 bases). The CDR3 has 15 amino acids. Trimming removed 3 bases at V and 3 bases at J, with 17 bases between. Germline CDR1 reads SQVTM; CDR2 reads ANQGSEA. Drawing the rest from reference TRBV29-1 and TRBJ1-1, the complete variable domain is SAVISQKPSRDICQRGTSLTIQCQVDSQVTMMFWYRQQPGQSLTLIATANQGSEATYESGFVIDKFPISRPNLTFSTLTVSNMSPEDSSIYLCSVEDHSGGYTEAFFGQGTRLTVV.